This passage covers 20 T cell receptor beta chains from one sample sequenced in a study of OX40 agonist ivuxolimab in advanced cancers. Generated by immunoSEQ multiplex PCR, the TCRdb table keeps only in-frame clones and is missing some. The repertoire holds under 45,000 clones, with roughly 77% as singletons. The sample in question was CD4+ or CD8+ T cells sorted from blood, obtained in a trial of the OX40 agonist ivuxolimab. The receptor set was obtained from an adult with an advanced solid tumor such as melanoma, head and neck, liver or kidney cancer.

The chain uses TRBV5-1 and TRBJ2-5; D unresolved. Germline V lookup: CDR1 SGHRS, CDR2 YFSETQ. The CDR3 loop spans 13 amino acids. Trimming removed 4 bases from V and 1 base from J, with 8 bases in between. The CDR3 sequence is CASSITFQETQYF. The CDR3, as DNA: TGCGCCAGCAGCATAACTTTCCAAGAGACCCAGTACTTC.

The chain joins TRBV5-1 to TRBJ2-1; D tentatively reads TRBD1 or TRBD2 (5 bases each). This CDR3 contains 15 residues. Germline-derived CDR1 and CDR2 are SGHRS and YFSETQ. V lost 4 bases, J lost 7 bases, and 18 bases lay in between. CDR3: CASSTGTQSSNEQFF. In DNA, the CDR3 is TGCGCCAGCAGCACGGGGACCCAGAGCAGTAATGAGCAGTTCTTC.

With respect to this clone: Other DNA sequences from this sample encode an identical CDR3 as well. The chain employs TRBV2 and TRBJ2-7, with 7 bases that match TRBD2. This CDR3 contains 12 residues. Germline V CDR1 and CDR2: SNHLY, FYNNEI. J lost 3 bases, V lost 6 bases, and 2 bases had no gene match. CDR3: CASSRTSYEQYF. CDR3 DNA: TGTGCCAGCAGCCGGACTAGCTACGAGCAGTACTTC.

The chain employs TRBV4-1 and TRBJ2-1; 9 bases align to TRBD2. V was clipped by 3 bases and J by 7 bases; unmatched bases: 10. The CDR3 is 16 residues long. CDR1 MGHRA and CDR2 YSYEKL come from the germline V gene. Written as DNA, the CDR3 is TGCGCCAGCAGCCAGGCTAGCGGGGTCTCGGATAATGAGCAGTTCTTC. Translation: CASSQASGVSDNEQFF.

This clone has more than one count but fewer than ten. V is TRBV30 and J is TRBJ2-6; D remains ambiguous. CDR3 size: 14 residues. Germline V gene sequence: CDR1 GTSNPN, CDR2 SVGIG (reference sequence). Trimming removed 4 bases from V and 0 bases from J, with 7 bases in between. DNA of the CDR3: TGTGCCTGGATGCGACTCTCTGGGGCCAACGTCCTGACTTTC. Translating gives CAWMRLSGANVLTF.

The V and J genes are TRBV19 and TRBJ2-2, with 7 bases fitting TRBD2. The CDR3 totals 15 residues. Germline CDR1 reads LNHDA; CDR2 reads SQIVND (reference sequence). V was pared by 5 bases and J by 3 bases, with 6 bases of the junction left unmatched. The CDR3 reads CASSPTSAYTGELFF. Here the CDR3 DNA reads TGTGCCAGTAGTCCAACTAGCGCCTACACCGGGGAGCTGTTTTTT. The full variable domain, with the rest looked up from reference TRBV19 and TRBJ2-2, is DGGITQSPKYLFRKEGQNVTLSCEQNLNHDAMYWYRQDPGQGLRLIYYSQIVNDFQKGDIAEGYSVSREKKESFPLTVTSAQKNPTAFYLCASSPTSAYTGELFFGEGSRLTVL.

The chain links TRBV30 to TRBJ2-2; D is ambiguous. The germline CDR1 and CDR2 sequences are GTSNPN and SVGIG (reference sequence). This CDR3 region has 10 residues. The CDR3 coding sequence is TGTGCTGCTAAAGCCGGGGAGCTGTTTTTT. Translated: CAAKAGELFF.

This clone has just a few counts. At the DNA level, this CDR3 is encoded by other sequences in the same sample as well. The chain has TRBV18 and TRBJ1-2; D gene ambiguous. CDR3 size: 13 residues. V lost 2 bases and J 3 bases, leaving 7 bases between the germline ends. CDR1 and CDR2 (germline): KGHSH, LQKENI. The CDR3 loop reads CASSPGSHYGYTF. The CDR3 region has the DNA TGTGCCAGCTCACCAGGGTCACACTATGGCTACACCTTC.

The chain uses TRBV15 and TRBJ2-7; a weak D match, TRBD2 (6 bases). The germline V and J ends were trimmed by 1 base and 1 base, with 20 bases remaining between them. CDR1 is LNHNV and CDR2 is YYDKDF in the germline V gene (reference sequence). The CDR3 contains 18 residues. The CDR3 DNA reads TGTGCCACCAGCAGAGGGAGGAGCGCCCCCGGGGGTTCCTACGAGCAGTACTTC. Amino acids: CATSRGRSAPGGSYEQYF.

The V gene is TRBV18, the J gene TRBJ2-4; D may be TRBD1 (6 bases). With 3 bases removed from V and 4 bases from J, the gap between germline ends came to 19 bases. This CDR3 spans 17 amino acids. Looked up from germline, CDR1 is KGHSH and CDR2 is LQKENI. In DNA, the CDR3 is TGTGCCAGCTCACCCACAGGGCCGATCTCTCCAAAAAACATTCAGTACTTC. It is translated as CASSPTGPISPKNIQYF.

The chain uses TRBV6-5 and TRBJ2-1; no reliable D call. CDR3 size: 13 residues. V was cut by 0 bases and J by 9 bases, with 9 bases left in between. Germline values: CDR1 MNHEY, CDR2 SVGAGI. For the CDR3, the DNA is TGTGCCAGCAGTTACTCAATCCCAGCTGAGCAGTTCTTC. Its translation: CASSYSIPAEQFF.

The V gene is TRBV9, the J gene TRBJ1-2; 9 bases match TRBD1. The CDR3 contains 17 residues. J lost 3 bases, V lost 4 bases, and 13 bases had no gene match. Germline CDR1 and CDR2: SGDLS and YYNGEE. CDR3 amino acids: CASSTGTGFGFDYGYTF. CDR3 nucleotide sequence: TGTGCCAGCAGCACCGGGACAGGGTTTGGCTTCGACTATGGCTACACCTTC.

The J gene is TRBJ2-5, the V gene TRBV5-6, with 7 bases that match TRBD2. With V trimmed by 1 base and J by 6 bases, 12 bases remained unmatched. The CDR3 totals 16 residues. Per the germline V gene, CDR1 is SGHDT and CDR2 is YYEEEE. As DNA, the CDR3 is TGTGCCAGCAGCTTGTTGGGGGACTATAGGAGAAAGACCCAGTACTTC. Protein product: CASSLLGDYRRKTQYF.

The rearrangement joins TRBV18 to TRBJ1-5, with D maybe TRBD1 (6 bases). This CDR3 spans 15 amino acids. The germline V gene has CDR1 KGHSH and CDR2 LQKENI. The germline V and J ends were trimmed by 1 base and 5 bases, with 12 bases remaining between them. The CDR3, as DNA: TGTGCCAGCTCACCACAGGGTAGGGGGGATCAGCCCCAGCATTTT. This codes for CASSPQGRGDQPQHF.

The table lists this clone with a count of one. This chain joins TRBV5-6 and TRBJ2-3, with D uncertain. The germline V gene has CDR1 SGHDT and CDR2 YYEEEE. V was cut by 3 bases and J by 0 bases, with 8 bases left in between. The CDR3 length is 14 residues. The CDR3 spells CASSSGASTDTQYF. CDR3 coding DNA: TGTGCCAGCAGCTCCGGAGCTAGCACAGATACGCAGTATTTT.

The genes are TRBV7-7 and TRBJ2-1; D is undetermined. Trimming left V 3 bases short and J 5 bases short, with 8 bases between. There are 13 residues in the CDR3. Germline V CDR1 and CDR2: SSHAT, FNYEAQ (reference sequence). CDR3 amino acids: CASSFGFNNEQFF. In nucleotides, the CDR3 is TGTGCCAGCAGCTTCGGTTTTAACAATGAGCAGTTCTTC.

This chain uses TRBV7-9 with TRBJ2-1, with D perhaps being TRBD1 or TRBD2 (6 bases each). V dropped 7 bases and J dropped 2 bases, with 15 bases sitting between them. This CDR3 comprises 15 residues. The germline V gene encodes CDR1 SEHNR and CDR2 FQNEAQ (reference sequence). The CDR3 DNA is TGTGCCAGCATCCCAGGGGCGGGGACCTACAATGAGCAGTTCTTC. Translating gives CASIPGAGTYNEQFF.

This clone was seen only a few times. The J gene is TRBJ2-2, the V gene TRBV10-3, with D hard to call. Germline V CDR1 and CDR2: ENHRY, SYGVKD. CDR3 length: 16 residues. Deletions cut 3 bases from V and 0 bases from J, with 11 bases between. The CDR3 DNA reads TGTGCCATCAGTGACGGTCCCCTATCGAACACCGGGGAGCTGTTTTTT. Its protein is CAISDGPLSNTGELFF.

The CDR3 coding sequence is TGTGCCAGCGGGACCCCTTGGGGATGGCGGGGCTACACCTTC. Protein: CASGTPWGWRGYTF. The rearrangement joins TRBV6-1 to TRBJ1-2, with a tentative D call TRBD1 (5 bases). The V and J ends lost 8 bases and 8 bases respectively, with 21 bases between them. CDR1 and CDR2 from the germline V gene are MNHNS and SASEGT. There are 14 residues in the CDR3.

The gene calls are TRBV28 and TRBJ2-7; TRBD1 is a possible D gene (6 bases). This CDR3 spans 14 amino acids. Trimming removed 6 bases at V and 2 bases at J, with 14 bases between. Germline V lookup: CDR1 MDHEN, CDR2 SYDVKM. CDR3 amino acids: CASSFPRDTYEQYF. CDR3 sequence (DNA): TGTGCCAGCAGCTTTCCCCGGGACACCTACGAGCAGTACTTC.